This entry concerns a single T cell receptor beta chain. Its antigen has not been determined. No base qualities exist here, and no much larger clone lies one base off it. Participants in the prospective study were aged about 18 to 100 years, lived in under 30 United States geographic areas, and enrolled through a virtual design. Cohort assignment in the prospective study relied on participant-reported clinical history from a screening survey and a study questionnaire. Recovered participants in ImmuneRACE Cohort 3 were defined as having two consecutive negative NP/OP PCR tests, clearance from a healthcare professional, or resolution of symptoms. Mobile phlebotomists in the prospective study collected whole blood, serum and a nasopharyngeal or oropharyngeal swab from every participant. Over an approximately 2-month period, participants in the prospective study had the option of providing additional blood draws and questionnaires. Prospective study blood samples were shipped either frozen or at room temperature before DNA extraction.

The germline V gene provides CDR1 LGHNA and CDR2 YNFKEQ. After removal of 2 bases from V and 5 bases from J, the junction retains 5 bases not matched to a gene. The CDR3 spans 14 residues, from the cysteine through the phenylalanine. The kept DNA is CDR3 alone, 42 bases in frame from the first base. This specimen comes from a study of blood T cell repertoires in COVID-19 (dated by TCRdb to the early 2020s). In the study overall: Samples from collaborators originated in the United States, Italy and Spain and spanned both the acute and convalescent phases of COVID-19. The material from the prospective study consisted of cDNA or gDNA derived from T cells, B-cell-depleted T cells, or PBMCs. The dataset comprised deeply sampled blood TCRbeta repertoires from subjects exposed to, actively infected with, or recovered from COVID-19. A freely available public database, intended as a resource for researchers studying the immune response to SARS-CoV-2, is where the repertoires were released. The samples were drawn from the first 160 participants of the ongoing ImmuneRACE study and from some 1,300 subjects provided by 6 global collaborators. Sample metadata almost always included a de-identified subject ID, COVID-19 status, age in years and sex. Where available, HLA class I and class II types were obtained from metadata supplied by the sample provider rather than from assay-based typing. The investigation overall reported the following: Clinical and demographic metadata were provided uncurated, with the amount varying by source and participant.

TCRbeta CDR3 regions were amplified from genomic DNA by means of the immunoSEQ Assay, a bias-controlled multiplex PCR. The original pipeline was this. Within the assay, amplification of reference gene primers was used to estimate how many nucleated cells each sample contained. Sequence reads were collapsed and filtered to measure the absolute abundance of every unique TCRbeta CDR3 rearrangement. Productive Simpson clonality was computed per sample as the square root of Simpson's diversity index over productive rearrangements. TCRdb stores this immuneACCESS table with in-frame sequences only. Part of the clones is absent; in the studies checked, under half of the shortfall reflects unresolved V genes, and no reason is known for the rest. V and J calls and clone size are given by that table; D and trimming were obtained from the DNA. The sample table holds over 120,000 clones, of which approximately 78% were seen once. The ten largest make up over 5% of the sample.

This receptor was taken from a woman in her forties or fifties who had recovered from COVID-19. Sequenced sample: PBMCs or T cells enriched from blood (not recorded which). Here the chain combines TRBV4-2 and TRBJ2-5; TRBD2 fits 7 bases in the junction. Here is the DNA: TGTGCCAGCAGCCAACGGGGCGGGGGTGAGACCCAGTACTTC. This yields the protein CASSQRGGGETQYF.